A selection of T cell receptor beta chains follows, all from one sample in a study of cytomegalovirus exposure and HLA in healthy donors. The protocol was immunoSEQ multiplex PCR, while the TCRdb copy is restricted to in-frame clones and leaves out a portion. The table includes fewer than 110,000 clones, around 76% detected once. Source material: PBMCs. These receptor sequences come from a man between 18 and 35 years old in good health and CMV-seronegative. Each CDR3 is given with its conserved first and last residue. D genes are given only for firm matches. Part of the rows lack a size; the others show once, few, many or a class for expanded clones.

size	length	V	J	D	DNA	CDR3
once	15	TRBV19	TRBJ2-1	.	TGTGCCAGTAGTCATCGGATTCCTAGAGTTAGTGAGCAGTTCTTC	CASSHRIPRVSEQFF
.	14	TRBV4-3	TRBJ2-7	.	TGCGCCAGCAGCCAAGGGACAGTCTCCTACGAGCAGTACTTC	CASSQGTVSYEQYF
.	16	TRBV7-9	TRBJ1-2	.	TGTGCCAGCAGCTTTGGCAAACAACCTTCTAACTATGGCTACACCTTC	CASSFGKQPSNYGYTF
once	15	TRBV28	TRBJ2-7	TRBD2	TGTGCCAGCAGTTTAACGGTAGCGGGGGCCTACGAGCAGTACTTC	CASSLTVAGAYEQYF
.	15	TRBV25-1	TRBJ2-3	TRBD2	TGTGCCAGCAGTTGGGCGGGGGGCGGCACAGATACGCAGTATTTT	CASSWAGGGTDTQYF
.	14	TRBV2	TRBJ2-7	TRBD1	TGTGCCATCAAACCCAACAGGGGAACCTACGAGCAGTACTTC	CAIKPNRGTYEQYF
.	13	TRBV7-2	TRBJ2-2	.	TGTGCCAGCAGCTTGCGGGCGCTCGGGGAGCTGTTTTTT	CASSLRALGELFF
.	15	TRBV19	TRBJ1-3	.	TGTGCCAGTAGTATCACCGGGCCCGGGATCAACACCATATATTTT	CASSITGPGINTIYF
.	14	TRBV28	TRBJ1-1	.	TGTGCCAGCGGCCCCCTCCGGGGGAACACTGAAGCTTTCTTT	CASGPLRGNTEAFF
.	11	TRBV13	TRBJ1-2	.	TGTGCCAGCAGCCGAGAAATCGGCTACACCTTC	CASSREIGYTF
.	14	TRBV2	TRBJ2-4	.	TGTGCCAGCAGGGTACCGGGACTGGGAAACATTCAGTACTTC	CASRVPGLGNIQYF
.	15	TRBV7-3	TRBJ1-3	.	TGTGCCAGCAGCTTACAAGGACACACTGGAAACACCATATATTTT	CASSLQGHTGNTIYF
.	16	TRBV5-4	TRBJ2-2	TRBD2	TGTGCCAGCAGCCAACTAGCGGGGGGTCCCACCGGGGAGCTGTTTTTT	CASSQLAGGPTGELFF
.	17	TRBV4-3	TRBJ2-3	TRBD2	TGCGCCAGCAGCCTAACAGCGGGGGGAGCCCAGGCAGATACGCAGTATTTT	CASSLTAGGAQADTQYF
.	13	TRBV5-4	TRBJ2-3	.	TGTGCCAGCAGCTCCCCCGGGGGAGATACGCAGTATTTT	CASSSPGGDTQYF
.	12	TRBV6-1	TRBJ2-5	.	TGTGCCGGCCGCGGGGCGGCGGAGACCCAGTACTTC	CAGRGAAETQYF
.	16	TRBV28	TRBJ2-7	.	TGTGCCAGCAGTTCACGACAGACTTCTAGGGGCTACGAGCAGTACTTC	CASSSRQTSRGYEQYF
.	14	TRBV27	TRBJ2-6	.	TGTGCCAGCAGCAGGGGTAGCGGGGCCAACGTCCTGACTTTC	CASSRGSGANVLTF
.	13	TRBV18	TRBJ1-4	.	TGTGCCAGCTCAAGTGGAGTCCGTGAAAAACTGTTTTTT	CASSSGVREKLFF
.	16	TRBV15	TRBJ1-1	TRBD1	TGTGCCACCAGCAGAGCCACAGGGGTTGGATTGACTGAAGCTTTCTTT	CATSRATGVGLTEAFF
.	15	TRBV5-1	TRBJ2-2	.	TGCGCCAGCAGCATTCACGCCACAACAACCGGGGAGCTGTTTTTT	CASSIHATTTGELFF
.	14	TRBV19	TRBJ2-5	TRBD1	TGTGCCAGTAGAACGACAGGGGGGACAGAGACCCAGTACTTC	CASRTTGGTETQYF
few	15	TRBV16	TRBJ2-5	.	TGTGCCAGCAGCCAATCGTGGGGCCTTGGTGAGACCCAGTACTTC	CASSQSWGLGETQYF
once	16	TRBV27	TRBJ2-2	TRBD2	TGTGCCAGCAGTCCTCGGACTAGCGGGGGAACCGGGGAGCTGTTTTTT	CASSPRTSGGTGELFF
few	16	TRBV7-6	TRBJ2-5	TRBD2	TGTGCCAGCAGCTTAGGGGGACTAGCGGCAAAAGAGACCCAGTACTTC	CASSLGGLAAKETQYF
.	14	TRBV7-2	TRBJ1-5	.	TGTGCCAGCAGCTACCGGGATAGAAATCAGCCCCAGCATTTT	CASSYRDRNQPQHF
.	16	TRBV4-2	TRBJ2-3	TRBD2	TGTGCCAGCAGCCAACCCATAGCGGGGGGCACAGATACGCAGTATTTT	CASSQPIAGGTDTQYF
.	16	TRBV6-4	TRBJ2-2	TRBD2	TGTGCCAGCAGTGTACTAGCGGGGGCCGACACCGGGGAGCTGTTTTTT	CASSVLAGADTGELFF
.	16	TRBV6-5	TRBJ2-2	.	TGTGCCAGCAGTTACCTTGGCGGGGTTAACACCGGGGAGCTGTTTTTT	CASSYLGGVNTGELFF
.	14	TRBV12-5	TRBJ1-1	.	TGTGCTAGTGGTCCACCGGACAGGAACACTGAAGCTTTCTTT	CASGPPDRNTEAFF
many	18	TRBV25-1	TRBJ2-2	TRBD1	TGTGCCAGCAGTGAATTCTCTGGGACAGGGATTAACACCGGGGAGCTGTTTTTT	CASSEFSGTGINTGELFF
.	18	TRBV7-9	TRBJ1-1	TRBD1	TGTGCCAGCAGCTTAGTCTTGGCGCGGACAGGGGGCCTCCAGGTGGCTTTCTTT	CASSLVLARTGGLQVAFF
.	12	TRBV19	TRBJ1-2	TRBD1	TGTGCCAGTAGCACAGGGGGCTATGGCTACACCTTC	CASSTGGYGYTF